The 8 T cell receptor beta chains listed next were all sequenced from one sample in a study of identical twins. TCRdb called the 5' RACE reads again in MiXCR, with one record for every CDR3 protein. The sample has 500,000 to 650,000 distinct CDR3 sequences, under 8.5% seen once; the top ten hold 1.5% to 2%. The sample also formed part of further work on yellow fever vaccine responses in identical twins.

Sequencing used PBMCs. The receptor set was obtained from a woman between 18 and 30 years old in good health.

This clonotype has more than one count but fewer than ten. The CDR3 spells CAPTSSGRLYNEQFF. CDR3 DNA: TGTGCCCCCACTAGCTCCGGTCGGCTATACAATGAGCAGTTCTTC. The rearrangement uses TRBV24-1 and TRBJ2-1, with D possibly TRBD2 on 6 matching bases. V was pared by 12 bases and J by 4 bases, with 21 bases between. Looked up from germline, CDR1 is KGHDR and CDR2 is SFDVKD. The CDR3 length is 15 residues.

This clonotype was seen a handful of times. The chain is built from TRBV12-3 or TRBV12-4 and TRBJ2-7; the D is unclear. The CDR3 is 13 residues long. Between the trimmed V and J ends, which lost 6 bases and 4 bases, there was a span of 13 bases. The CDR3 loop reads CASSLLLRYEQYF. CDR3 nucleotides: TGTGCCAGCAGCTTACTCCTTCGGTACGAGCAGTACTTC.

This clonotype was seen a few times. The chain carries TRBV12-3 or TRBV12-4 and TRBJ1-3, with D unresolved. V lost 3 bases and J 2 bases, leaving 8 bases between the germline ends. The CDR3 has 14 amino acids. Here the CDR3 reads CASSFGLPGNTIYF. CDR3 nucleotides: TGTGCCAGCAGTTTTGGGCTTCCTGGAAACACCATATATTTT.

This rearrangement joins TRBV12-3 or TRBV12-4 to TRBJ2-1; the D gene is possibly TRBD1 (6 bases). The V and J ends lost 5 bases and 8 bases respectively, with 19 bases between them. This CDR3 comprises 15 residues. The CDR3 bases are TGTGCCAGCAGTCTCCGACAGGTTCGAGTCGATGAGCAGTTCTTC. Translated: CASSLRQVRVDEQFF.

In this sample, this clonotype turned up a few times. V is TRBV2 and J is TRBJ2-5, with a possible D match to TRBD1 (6 bases). The CDR3 contains 15 residues. CDR1 is SNHLY and CDR2 is FYNNEI in the germline V gene. The V gene lost 0 bases and the J gene lost 1 base, with 9 bases spanning the gap. CDR3 loop: CASSEADRSQETQYF. The CDR3 DNA is TGTGCCAGCAGTGAAGCGGACAGATCCCAAGAGACCCAGTACTTC.

This clonotype came up a few times. The CDR3 DNA sequence: TGCGCCAGCAGGTCGGGACAGGGGAGCTCCTACAATGAGCAGTTCTTC. It translates to CASRSGQGSSYNEQFF. This chain links TRBV5-1 with TRBJ2-1; TRBD1 matches 10 bases. This CDR3 spans 16 amino acids. The V and J ends lost 5 bases and 0 bases, in that order; junction bases with no gene match: 5. From germline, CDR1 is SGHRS and CDR2 YFSETQ.

There are many counts of this clonotype. Here the CDR3 reads CASSPIPGGETQYF. The CDR3 bases are TGTGCCAGCTCACCAATTCCGGGAGGGGAGACCCAGTACTTC. V usage is TRBV18 and J usage is TRBJ2-5; 8 bases line up with TRBD2. Trimming at V came to 2 bases and at J to 5 bases, leaving 4 bases not matched to a gene. Germline values: CDR1 KGHSH, CDR2 LQKENI. The CDR3 has 14 residues.

This clonotype was observed at least ten times. The V call is TRBV12-3 or TRBV12-4, the J call TRBJ2-7; no firm D call. Trimming shortened V by 5 bases and J by 1 base, and 6 bases separated the two germline ends. The CDR3 is made up of 12 amino acids. The CDR3 loop reads CASSHSSYEQYF. In DNA form, the CDR3 reads TGTGCCAGCAGTCACAGTTCCTACGAGCAGTACTTC.